This T cell receptor beta chain was captured by sequencing in a study of cytomegalovirus exposure and HLA in healthy donors. Overall study: HLA-typed donors were the source of about 85 million unique TCRs, which an early data release held. General study findings and limits: A later analysis found common viral pathogens apparently linked to several of the most significant clusters. Cytomegalovirus association was assigned to over 150 TCR beta chains. Later findings reportedly placed an Asian-associated ancestry cluster below the approximately 670-donor mean for N-insertions.

The PCR ran on 60 Vbeta and 13 Jbeta primers. Using immunoSEQ multiplex PCR, the repertoire was profiled, and TCRdb retains in-frame clones only, with some absent. Of more than 80,000 clones in the sample, around three quarters were seen once. Comment on this clone: What it recognizes is unknown.

This CDR3 is built from 18 residues. J gave up 1 base and V 5 bases, and 15 bases lay outside the gene matches. Germline-derived CDR1 and CDR2 are SGHRS and YFSETQ. The sequence came from a human donor in good health. The sequenced material came from PBMCs. The chain links TRBV5-1 to TRBJ2-5, with 9 bases identical to TRBD2. CDR3 sequence: CASRKGVASGETQETQYF. DNA for the CDR3: TGCGCCAGCAGAAAGGGGGTTGCTAGCGGGGAAACCCAAGAGACCCAGTACTTC.